The 2 T cell receptor beta chains in this list originate from one sample, sequenced in a study of beta chain features in type 1 diabetes. Study findings and constraints: All four CD4+ subsets of Type 1 diabetes patients contained TCRB CDR3s that were moderately but significantly shorter.

These receptors' antigens are unknown. TCRB transcripts that were expressed got sequenced, as all of the isolated RNA had been reverse transcribed. Profiled with immunoSEQ multiplex PCR; TCRdb holds only in-frame clones, not every one. Counted here are roughly 150,000 clones, about 8.1% occurring once; the ten biggest clones make up more than 0.5%. Sequenced material: central memory CD4+ T cells from blood. The receptors derive from a woman aged 18-29 years with type 1 diabetes.

This clone was seen more than once but under ten times. The chain employs TRBV10-3 and TRBJ1-2; perhaps TRBD1 as D (5 bases). Trimming removed 0 bases at V and 13 bases at J, with 12 bases between. Germline V gene sequence: CDR1 ENHRY, CDR2 SYGVKD. CDR3 length: 12 amino acids. The chain's CDR3 is CAISESEGRGTF. DNA for the CDR3: TGTGCCATCAGTGAGTCGGAGGGACGGGGCACCTTC.

This rearrangement joins TRBV30 to TRBJ2-5, with D unclear. CDR1 is GTSNPN and CDR2 is SVGIG in the germline V gene (reference sequence). The CDR3 covers 12 residues. The DNA of the CDR3 is TGTGCGCTGTTTGACTCGACAGAGACCCAGTACTTC. Encoded protein: CALFDSTETQYF.